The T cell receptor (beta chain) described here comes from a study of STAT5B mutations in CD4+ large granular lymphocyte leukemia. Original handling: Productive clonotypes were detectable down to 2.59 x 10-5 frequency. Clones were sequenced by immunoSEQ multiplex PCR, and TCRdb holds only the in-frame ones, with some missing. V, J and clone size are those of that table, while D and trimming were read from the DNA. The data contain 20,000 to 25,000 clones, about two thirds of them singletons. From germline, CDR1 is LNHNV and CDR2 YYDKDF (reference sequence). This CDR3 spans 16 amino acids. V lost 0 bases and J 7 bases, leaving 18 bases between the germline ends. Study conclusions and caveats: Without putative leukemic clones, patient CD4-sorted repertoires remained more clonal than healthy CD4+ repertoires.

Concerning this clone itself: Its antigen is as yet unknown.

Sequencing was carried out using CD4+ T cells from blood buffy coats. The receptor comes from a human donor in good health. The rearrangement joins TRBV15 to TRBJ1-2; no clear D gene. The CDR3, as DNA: TGTGCCACCAGCAGAGATAGTTCCAGGTCGTCGGGTGGCTACACCTTC. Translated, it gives CATSRDSSRSSGGYTF.